These 8 T cell receptor beta chains were sequenced from one sample in a study of blood T cells in healthy people across ages. The use of a sample-barcoded 5' primer and a J-beta primer mix characterized a second PCR of roughly 7 to 11 cycles. MiXCR, applied by TCRdb to the 5' RACE reads, yields one record per CDR3 protein. In the table there are about 560,000 distinct CDR3 sequences, about 28% of which are singletons. The same data also went into a second study, on T cells of mothers and their children.

The sequenced sample was blood. These receptors were collected from a boy aged 2 to 10 in good health.

This chain links TRBV4-3 with TRBJ1-1, with 9 bases aligning to TRBD1. Germline values: CDR1 LGHNA, CDR2 YSLEER. With 4 bases clipped from V and 3 bases from J, the junction kept 12 bases outside the gene matches. The CDR3 sequence is 17 residues long. The CDR3: CASSPQGQGIGYTEAFF. The CDR3 DNA is TGCGCCAGCAGCCCCCAGGGACAGGGTATTGGGTACACTGAAGCTTTCTTT.

The rearrangement links TRBV12-3 or TRBV12-4 to TRBJ2-7; 9 bases are a match to TRBD1. J gave up 6 bases and V 5 bases, and 14 bases lay outside the gene matches. CDR3 length: 16 amino acids. The CDR3 is CASSAPDRGASLEQYF. CDR3 nucleotide sequence: TGTGCCAGCAGTGCACCGGACAGGGGCGCTTCCCTCGAGCAGTACTTC.

The chain has TRBV9 and TRBJ1-4, with D unclear. The CDR3 extends over 16 amino acids. Germline V gene data show CDR1 as SGDLS and CDR2 as YYNGEE. Trimming stripped 0 bases from V and 2 bases from J, with 11 bases between. The chain's CDR3 is CASSVGPMGTNEKLFF. The DNA for the CDR3 is TGTGCCAGCAGCGTAGGCCCCATGGGGACTAATGAAAAACTGTTTTTT.

This rearrangement joins TRBV29-1 to TRBJ2-1; D is unclear. This CDR3 is 14 amino acids long. Trimming shortened V by 4 bases and J by 5 bases, and 15 bases separated the two germline ends. CDR1 is SQVTM, CDR2 ANQGSEA, per germline. The CDR3: CSVVYRHINNEQFF. In nucleotides, the CDR3 is TGCAGCGTTGTATACCGTCATATTAACAATGAGCAGTTCTTC.

The V call is TRBV19, the J call TRBJ2-1; D is perhaps TRBD2 (6 bases). Germline lookup yields CDR1 LNHDA and CDR2 SQIVND (reference sequence). The CDR3 is 15 residues long. V lost 5 bases and J 4 bases, leaving 15 bases between the germline ends. CDR3 residues: CASSLSGGDYNEQFF. In nucleotides, the CDR3 is TGTGCCAGTAGTCTAAGCGGAGGGGATTACAATGAGCAGTTCTTC.

The CDR3 region has the DNA TGTGCCAGCACCCAAGAGGGACTAGCGGGAACTCAGCAGTTCTTC. Residues: CASTQEGLAGTQQFF. The chain carries TRBV6-6 and TRBJ2-1; TRBD2 matches 13 bases. Unmatched junction bases numbered 11, after V lost 7 bases and J lost 11 bases. CDR1 is MNHNY and CDR2 is SVGAGI in the germline V gene (reference sequence). This CDR3 region has 15 residues.

The V call is TRBV5-1, the J call TRBJ2-4; D is perhaps TRBD1 or TRBD2 (6 bases each). Trimming took 0 bases from V and 5 from J, leaving 12 bases between them. The CDR3 is 15 amino acids. The V gene's germline CDR1 is SGHRS and CDR2 YFSETQ. The CDR3: CASSLAWGAQNIQYF. DNA of the CDR3: TGCGCCAGCAGCTTGGCCTGGGGGGCCCAAAACATTCAGTACTTC.

V is TRBV6-5 and J is TRBJ2-5, with TRBD2 matching over 14 bases. The J call may be wrong; the DNA end is better matched by TRBJ2-1. This CDR3 is built from 19 residues. Germline V CDR1 and CDR2: MNHEY, SVGAGI. CDR3 in amino acids: CASSHPNPTSGRAPNEQFF. The CDR3 DNA sequence: TGTGCCAGCAGTCACCCCAACCCGACTAGCGGGAGGGCCCCCAATGAGCAGTTCTTC.